This TCR beta chain was sequenced for a study of blood T cell repertoires in COVID-19. The method was immunoSEQ multiplex PCR; TCRdb's version includes in-frame clones alone and lacks a portion of them. The data contain 200,000 or so clones, roughly 81% of them singletons. The V end was cut by 1 base, the J end by 1 base, with 12 bases between. The CDR3 loop spans 16 amino acids. Germline values: CDR1 MGHRA, CDR2 YSYEKL. The sequencing input was peripheral blood. The chain uses TRBV4-1 and TRBJ2-3, with D possibly being TRBD1 (6 bases). The receptor's source is a woman older than 75 with COVID-19, enrolled during active disease. CDR3 protein: CASSQGTGIGTDTQYF. The CDR3 region has the DNA TGCGCCAGCAGCCAAGGAACAGGGATCGGCACAGATACGCAGTATTTT.